Below, one T cell receptor beta chain is given with its context. What it binds is unknown. These data belong to a study of cytomegalovirus exposure and HLA in healthy donors. Study-wide background: The approximately 120 validation repertoires used the same platform as the 666 first-cohort repertoires, a later analysis reported. Whole-study findings and limits: In vitro experiments confirmed that a few CMV-associated chains were specific for CMV antigens. The classifier was said to identify cytomegalovirus status with high specificity and sensitivity.

This CDR3 has 14 residues. The junction had 4 bases not matched to a gene; V was cut back by 4 bases and J by 5 bases. Germline CDR1 is MNHNS and CDR2 is SASEGT. TCRdb keeps only in-frame clones here, not all; method: immunoSEQ multiplex PCR. Here the sample spans approximately 62,000 clones, around 90% being singletons. Sequenced input: PBMCs. V usage is TRBV6-1 and J usage is TRBJ1-1, with 10 bases lining up with TRBD1. The origin of this receptor is a woman aged 18-30 years in good health and CMV-seronegative. The CDR3 DNA reads TGTGCCAGCAGTGCAGGGACAGGGGAGACTGAAGCTTTCTTT. It yields the protein CASSAGTGETEAFF.